This entry lists 10 T cell receptor beta chains sequenced from one sample in a study of T cells after yellow fever vaccination. TCRdb called the 5' RACE reads again in MiXCR, with one record for every CDR3 protein. The sample gives 230,000 or so distinct CDR3 sequences, 3.6% of which show up once; under 20% is in the top ten. Sequenced here: PBMCs, sampled 15 days after the yellow fever booster vaccination. Receptors originate from a man aged 18 to 35 who received the YFV17D yellow fever vaccine.

This clonotype turned up a few times. The chain has TRBV7-2 and TRBJ2-5; D is perhaps TRBD2 (6 bases). The ends were cut back, 1 base at V and 11 bases at J, with 23 bases in the middle. Germline loops: CDR1 SGHTA, CDR2 FQGNSA. The CDR3 sequence is 16 residues long. CDR3 loop: CASSLGGGVGVGSQYF. Here the CDR3 DNA reads TGTGCCAGCAGCTTAGGTGGCGGGGTGGGGGTAGGCTCTCAGTACTTC.

This clonotype was counted ten times or more. This chain connects TRBV7-2 to TRBJ2-7; 8 positions agree with TRBD2. V dropped 1 base and J dropped 2; count of bases not matched to a gene: 1. This CDR3 is 14 amino acids long. Germline loops: CDR1 SGHTA, CDR2 FQGNSA. The CDR3 sequence: CASSLVGGAYEQYV. The CDR3 nucleotides read TGTGCCAGCAGCTTAGTCGGGGGGGCCTACGAGCAGTACGTC.

This clonotype was seen repeatedly, ten times or more. The chain combines TRBV5-1 with TRBJ2-5; TRBD2 agrees at 9 bases. The CDR3 has 14 residues. The V segment lost 8 bases and the J segment 3 bases; nucleotides outside the gene matches: 8. Germline lookup yields CDR1 SGHRS and CDR2 YFSETQ. CDR3 DNA: TGCGCCAGTTCATCCGGGACTAGCAAAGAGACCCAGTACTTC. The encoded protein is CASSSGTSKETQYF.

This clonotype was seen at least ten times. The chain combines TRBV5-5 with TRBJ2-2; TRBD2 is a possible D gene (6 bases). Trimming pared 1 base from V and 1 base from J, leaving 8 bases between. CDR1 is SGHKS and CDR2 is YYEKEE in the germline V gene (reference sequence). This CDR3 region has 15 residues. CDR3 loop: CASSLWRGNTGELFF. The CDR3 DNA is TGTGCCAGCAGCTTGTGGCGGGGGAACACCGGGGAGCTGTTTTTT.

This clonotype occurred many times. The rearrangement links TRBV3-1 to TRBJ1-2; the match to TRBD1 covers 7 bases. Per the germline V gene, CDR1 is LGHDT and CDR2 is YNNKEL (reference sequence). J was trimmed by 4 bases and V by 6 bases; bases with no gene match: 5. The CDR3 extends over 13 amino acids. In nucleotides, the CDR3 is TGTGCCAGCAGTCCCCAGGGGGTCTATGGCTACACCTTC. This translates into CASSPQGVYGYTF.

This clonotype occurred many times. The rearrangement joins TRBV29-1 to TRBJ2-7; D is perhaps TRBD2 (6 bases). This CDR3 has 12 residues. V gave up 4 bases and J gave up 4 bases, with 11 bases separating them. The germline V gene has CDR1 SQVTM and CDR2 ANQGSEA. The CDR3: CSVGGETYEQYF. The CDR3 nucleotides read TGCAGCGTTGGGGGGGAGACGTACGAGCAGTACTTC.

This clonotype has at least ten counts. The gene calls are TRBV7-9 and TRBJ2-1; D is unresolved. V was cut by 3 bases and J by 8 bases, with 17 bases left in between. Germline V gene sequence: CDR1 SEHNR, CDR2 FQNEAQ (reference sequence). This CDR3 contains 15 residues. The CDR3 protein is CASSFHPTTGDEQFF. The CDR3 region has the DNA TGTGCCAGCAGCTTCCACCCAACAACTGGGGATGAGCAGTTCTTC.

Many counts were recorded for this clonotype. The rearrangement joins TRBV7-9 to TRBJ2-2, with D tentatively TRBD1 (6 bases). The germline V gene encodes CDR1 SEHNR and CDR2 FQNEAQ (reference sequence). This CDR3 region has 15 residues. Trimming took 5 bases from V and 7 from J, leaving 17 bases between them. In DNA, the CDR3 is TGTGCCAGCAGCACTAGTACAGGGATCTTCGGGGAGCTGTTTTTT. It codes for CASSTSTGIFGELFF. Together with reference TRBV7-9 and TRBJ2-2, the CDR3 gives the full variable domain: DTGVSQNPRHKITKRGQNVTFRCDPISEHNRLYWYRQTLGQGPEFLTYFQNEAQLEKSRLLSDRFSAERPKGSFSTLEIQRTEQGDSAMYLCASSTSTGIFGELFFGEGSRLTVL.

This clonotype was picked up many times. This sequence joins TRBV4-2 and TRBJ1-1, with a possible D match to TRBD1 (6 bases). V was shortened by 0 bases and J by 2 bases, with 13 bases between the two germline ends. This CDR3 region has 16 residues. Germline values: CDR1 LGHNA, CDR2 YNFKEQ. This chain's CDR3 is CASSQDPGGANTEAFF. The CDR3 DNA reads as TGTGCCAGCAGCCAAGATCCCGGGGGGGCCAACACTGAAGCTTTCTTT.

This clonotype was recorded many times. This chain connects TRBV5-4 to TRBJ2-1; TRBD2 matches at 7 bases. Trimming cost V 3 bases and J 7 bases; bases outside gene matches: 4. Germline CDR1 is SGHNT and CDR2 is YYREEE (reference sequence). CDR3 length equals 13 residues. CDR3 protein: CASSSILANEQFF. In DNA form, the CDR3 reads TGTGCCAGCAGCTCAATACTAGCGAATGAGCAGTTCTTC.